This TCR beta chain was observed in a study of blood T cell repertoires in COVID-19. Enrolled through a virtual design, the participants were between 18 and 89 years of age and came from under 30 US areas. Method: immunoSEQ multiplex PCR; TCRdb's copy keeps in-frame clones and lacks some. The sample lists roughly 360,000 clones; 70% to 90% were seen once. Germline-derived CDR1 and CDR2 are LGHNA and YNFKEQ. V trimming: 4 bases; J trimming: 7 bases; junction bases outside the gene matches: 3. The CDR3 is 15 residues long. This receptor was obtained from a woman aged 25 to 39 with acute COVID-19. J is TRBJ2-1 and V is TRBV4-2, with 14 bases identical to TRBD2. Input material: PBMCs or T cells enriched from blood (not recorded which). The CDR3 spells CASSRGLAGVNEQFF. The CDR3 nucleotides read TGTGCCAGCAGCCGGGGACTAGCGGGGGTAAATGAGCAGTTCTTC.